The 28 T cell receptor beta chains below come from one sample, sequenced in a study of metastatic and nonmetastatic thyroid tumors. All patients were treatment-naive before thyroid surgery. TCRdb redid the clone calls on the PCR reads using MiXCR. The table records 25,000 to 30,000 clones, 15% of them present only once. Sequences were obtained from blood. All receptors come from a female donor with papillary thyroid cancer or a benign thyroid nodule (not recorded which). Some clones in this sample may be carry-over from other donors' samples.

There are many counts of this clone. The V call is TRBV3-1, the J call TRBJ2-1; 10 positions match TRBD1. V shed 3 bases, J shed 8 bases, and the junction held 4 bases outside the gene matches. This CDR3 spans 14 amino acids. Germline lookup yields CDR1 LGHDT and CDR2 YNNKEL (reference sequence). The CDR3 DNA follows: TGTGCCAGCAGCCAGGGGACAGGGGCCCATGAGCAGTTCTTC. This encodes CASSQGTGAHEQFF.

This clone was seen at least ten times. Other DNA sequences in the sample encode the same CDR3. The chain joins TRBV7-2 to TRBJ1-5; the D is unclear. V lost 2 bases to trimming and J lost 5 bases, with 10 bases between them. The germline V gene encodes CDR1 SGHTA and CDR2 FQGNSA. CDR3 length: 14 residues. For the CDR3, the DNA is TGTGCCAGCAGCTTAACACGTCACGATCAGCCCCAGCATTTT. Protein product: CASSLTRHDQPQHF.

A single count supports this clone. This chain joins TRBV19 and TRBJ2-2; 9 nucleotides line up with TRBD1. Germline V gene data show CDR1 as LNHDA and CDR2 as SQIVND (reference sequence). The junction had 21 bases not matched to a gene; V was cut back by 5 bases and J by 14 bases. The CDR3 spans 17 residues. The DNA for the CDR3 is TGTGCCAGTAGTCCCCCCGGGACAGGGTTGCGCACCGGTGATCTGTTTTTT. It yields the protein CASSPPGTGLRTGDLFF. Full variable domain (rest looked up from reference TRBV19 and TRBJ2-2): DGGITQSPKYLFRKEGQNVTLSCEQNLNHDAMYWYRQDPGQGLRLIYYSQIVNDFQKGDIAEGYSVSREKKESFPLTVTSAQKNPTAFYLCASSPPGTGLRTGDLFFGEGSRLTVL.

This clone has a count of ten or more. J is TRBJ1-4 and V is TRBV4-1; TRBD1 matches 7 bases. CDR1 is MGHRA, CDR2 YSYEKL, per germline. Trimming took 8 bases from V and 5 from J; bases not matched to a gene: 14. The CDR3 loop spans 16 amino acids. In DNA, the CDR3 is TGCGCCAGCTCCACTTCACGGAACAGGGGAAATGAAAAACTGTTTTTT. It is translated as CASSTSRNRGNEKLFF.

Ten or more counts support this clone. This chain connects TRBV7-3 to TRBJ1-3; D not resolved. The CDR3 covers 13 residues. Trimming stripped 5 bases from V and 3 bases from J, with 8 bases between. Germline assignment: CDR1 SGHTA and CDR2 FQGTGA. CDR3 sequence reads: CASSPPGGNTIYF. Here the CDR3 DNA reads TGTGCCAGCAGCCCTCCGGGTGGAAACACCATATATTTT. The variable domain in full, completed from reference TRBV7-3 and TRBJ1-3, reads GAGVSQTPSNKVTEKGKYVELRCDPISGHTALYWYRQSLGQGPEFLIYFQGTGAADDSGLPNDRFFAVRPEGSVSTLKIQRTERGDSAVYLCASSPPGGNTIYFGEGSWLTVV.

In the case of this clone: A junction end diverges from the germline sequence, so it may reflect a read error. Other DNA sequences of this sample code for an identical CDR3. The CDR3 reads CASNGDTGELFF. In DNA, the CDR3 is TGTGCCAGCAATGGAGACACCGGCGAGCTGTTCTTT. This chain uses TRBV6-1 with TRBJ2-2, with no clear D. CDR1 is MNHNS, CDR2 SASEGT, per germline. This CDR3 comprises 12 residues.

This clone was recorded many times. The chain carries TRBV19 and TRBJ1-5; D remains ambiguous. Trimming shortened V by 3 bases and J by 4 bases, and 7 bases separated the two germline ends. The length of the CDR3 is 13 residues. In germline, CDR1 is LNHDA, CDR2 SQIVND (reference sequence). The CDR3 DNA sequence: TGTGCCAGTAGTATGTCGGAAAATCAGCCCCAGCATTTT. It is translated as CASSMSENQPQHF.

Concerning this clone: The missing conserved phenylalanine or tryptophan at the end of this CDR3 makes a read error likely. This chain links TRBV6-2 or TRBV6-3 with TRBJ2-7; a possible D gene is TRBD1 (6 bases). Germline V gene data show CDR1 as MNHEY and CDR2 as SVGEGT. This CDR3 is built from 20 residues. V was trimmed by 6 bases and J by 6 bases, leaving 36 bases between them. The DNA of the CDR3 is TGTGCCAGCAGGCCGCGCGCCGTGACAGTGCGCTCTAGGGAAGGGGGCGAGCAGTACTTA. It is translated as CASRPRAVTVRSREGGEQYL.

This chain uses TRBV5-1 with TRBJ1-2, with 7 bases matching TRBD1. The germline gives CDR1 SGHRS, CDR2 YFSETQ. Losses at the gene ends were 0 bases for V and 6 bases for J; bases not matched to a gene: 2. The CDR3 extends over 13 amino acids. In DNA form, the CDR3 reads TGCGCCAGCAGCTTGGGCCAGGGGGATGGCTACACCTTC. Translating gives CASSLGQGDGYTF.

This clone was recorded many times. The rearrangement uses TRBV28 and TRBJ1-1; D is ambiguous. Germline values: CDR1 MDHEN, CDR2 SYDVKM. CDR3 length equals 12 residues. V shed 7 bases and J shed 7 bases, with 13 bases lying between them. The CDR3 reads CASNTPRREAFF. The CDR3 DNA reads TGTGCCAGCAACACCCCTCGGCGTGAAGCTTTCTTT.

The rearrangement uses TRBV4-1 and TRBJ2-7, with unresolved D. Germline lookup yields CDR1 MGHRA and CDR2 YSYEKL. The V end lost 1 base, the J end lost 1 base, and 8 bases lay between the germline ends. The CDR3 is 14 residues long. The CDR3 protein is CASSQVVRSYEQYF. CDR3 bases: TGCGCCAGCAGCCAAGTTGTAAGATCCTACGAGCAGTACTTC.

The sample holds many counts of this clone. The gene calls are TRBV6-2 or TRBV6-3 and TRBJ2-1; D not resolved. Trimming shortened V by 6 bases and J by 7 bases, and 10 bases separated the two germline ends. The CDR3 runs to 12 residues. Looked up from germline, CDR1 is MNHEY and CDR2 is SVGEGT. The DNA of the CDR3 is TGTGCCAGCAGCCGTCTAGGGAATGAGCAGTTCTTC. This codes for CASSRLGNEQFF.

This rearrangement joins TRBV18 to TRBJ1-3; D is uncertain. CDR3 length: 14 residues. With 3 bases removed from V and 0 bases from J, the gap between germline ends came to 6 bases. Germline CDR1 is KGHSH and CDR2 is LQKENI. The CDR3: CASSPNGSGNTIYF. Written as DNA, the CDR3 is TGTGCCAGCTCACCCAATGGCTCTGGAAACACCATATATTTT.

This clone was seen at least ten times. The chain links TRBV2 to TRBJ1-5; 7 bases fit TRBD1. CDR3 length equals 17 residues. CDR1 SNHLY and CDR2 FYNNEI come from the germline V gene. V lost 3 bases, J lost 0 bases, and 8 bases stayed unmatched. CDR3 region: CASSEVGTANSNQPQHF. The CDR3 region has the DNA TGTGCCAGCAGTGAGGTGGGGACAGCGAATAGCAATCAGCCCCAGCATTTT.

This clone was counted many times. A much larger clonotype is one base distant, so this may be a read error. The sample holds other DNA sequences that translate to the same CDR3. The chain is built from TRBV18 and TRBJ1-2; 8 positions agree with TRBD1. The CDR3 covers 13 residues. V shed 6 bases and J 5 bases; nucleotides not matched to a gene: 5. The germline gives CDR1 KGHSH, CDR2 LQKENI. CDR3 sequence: CASSGDRIYGYTF. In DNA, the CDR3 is TGTGCCAGCTCCGGGGACAGGATATATGGCTACACCTTC. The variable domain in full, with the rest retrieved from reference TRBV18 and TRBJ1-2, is NAGVMQNPRHLVRRRGQEARLRCSPMKGHSHVYWYRQLPEEGLKFMVYLQKENIIDESGMPKERFSAEFPKEGPSILRIQQVVRGDSAAYFCASSGDRIYGYTFGSGTRLTVV.

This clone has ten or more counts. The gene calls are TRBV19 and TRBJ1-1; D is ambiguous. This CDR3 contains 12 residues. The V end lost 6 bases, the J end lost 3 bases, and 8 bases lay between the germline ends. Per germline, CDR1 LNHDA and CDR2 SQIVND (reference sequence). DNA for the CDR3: TGTGCCAGTAGCTTCGAACACACTGAAGCTTTCTTT. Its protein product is CASSFEHTEAFF.

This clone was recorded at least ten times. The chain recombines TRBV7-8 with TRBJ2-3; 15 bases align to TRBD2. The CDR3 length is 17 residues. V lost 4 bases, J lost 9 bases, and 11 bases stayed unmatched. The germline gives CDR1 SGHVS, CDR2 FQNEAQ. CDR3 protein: CASSSSGTSGRYSTQYF. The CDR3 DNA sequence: TGTGCCAGCAGCTCCTCCGGGACTAGCGGGAGGTACTCCACGCAGTATTTT.

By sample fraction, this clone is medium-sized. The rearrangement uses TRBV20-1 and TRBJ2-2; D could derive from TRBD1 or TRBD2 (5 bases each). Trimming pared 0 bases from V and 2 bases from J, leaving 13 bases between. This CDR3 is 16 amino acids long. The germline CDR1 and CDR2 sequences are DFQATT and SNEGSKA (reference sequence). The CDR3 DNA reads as TGCAGTGCTAGAGATGATTTGGGACCCAACACCGGGGAGCTGTTTTTT. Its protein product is CSARDDLGPNTGELFF.

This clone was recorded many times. CDR3 loop: CASSPQAGSLNEQFF. For the CDR3, the DNA is TGTGCCAGCAGCCCTCAAGCGGGTTCCCTCAATGAGCAGTTCTTC. The V and J genes are TRBV7-2 and TRBJ2-1, with D perhaps matching TRBD2 (6 bases). Germline CDR1 is SGHTA and CDR2 is FQGNSA. Trimming removed 5 bases from V and 6 bases from J, with 17 bases in between. The CDR3 is 15 residues long.

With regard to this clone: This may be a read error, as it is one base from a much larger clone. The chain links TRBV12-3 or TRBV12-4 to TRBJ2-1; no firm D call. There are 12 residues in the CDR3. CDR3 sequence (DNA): TGTGCCAGCATCGAGAACTACAATGGGCAGTTCTTC. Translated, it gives CASIENYNGQFF.

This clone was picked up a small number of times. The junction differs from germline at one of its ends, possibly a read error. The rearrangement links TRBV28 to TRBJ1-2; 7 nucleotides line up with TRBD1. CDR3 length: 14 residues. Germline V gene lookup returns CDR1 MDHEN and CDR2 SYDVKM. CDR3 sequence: CAGSSGTVSRGYTF. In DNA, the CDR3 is TGTGCCGGCAGTTCAGGGACAGTCAGCAGGGGCTACACCTTT.

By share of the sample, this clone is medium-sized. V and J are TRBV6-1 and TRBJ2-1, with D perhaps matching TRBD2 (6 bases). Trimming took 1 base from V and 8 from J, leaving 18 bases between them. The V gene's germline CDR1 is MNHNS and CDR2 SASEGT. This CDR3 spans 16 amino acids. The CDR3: CASSEDTSHPVDEQFF. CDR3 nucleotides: TGTGCCAGCAGTGAAGATACTAGCCACCCCGTGGATGAGCAGTTCTTC.

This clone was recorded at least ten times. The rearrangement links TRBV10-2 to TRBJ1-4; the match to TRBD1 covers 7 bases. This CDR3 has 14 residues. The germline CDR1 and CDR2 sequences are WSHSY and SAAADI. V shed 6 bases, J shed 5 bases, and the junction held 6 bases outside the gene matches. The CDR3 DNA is TGCGCCAGCAGGAGGGGGCAGAACAATGAAAAACTGTTTTTT. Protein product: CASRRGQNNEKLFF.

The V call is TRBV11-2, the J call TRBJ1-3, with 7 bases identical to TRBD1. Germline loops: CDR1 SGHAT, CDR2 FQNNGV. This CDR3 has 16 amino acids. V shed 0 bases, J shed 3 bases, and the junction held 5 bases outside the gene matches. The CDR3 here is CASSLDGTVDGNTIYF. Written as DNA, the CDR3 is TGTGCCAGCAGCTTAGATGGGACAGTCGATGGAAACACCATATATTTT.

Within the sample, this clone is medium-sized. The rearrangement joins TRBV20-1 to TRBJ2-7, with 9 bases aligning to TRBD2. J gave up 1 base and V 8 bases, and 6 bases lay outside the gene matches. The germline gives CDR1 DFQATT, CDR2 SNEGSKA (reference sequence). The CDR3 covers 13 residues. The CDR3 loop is CSTLAGPSYEQYF. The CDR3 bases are TGCAGTACACTAGCGGGCCCATCCTACGAGCAGTACTTC.

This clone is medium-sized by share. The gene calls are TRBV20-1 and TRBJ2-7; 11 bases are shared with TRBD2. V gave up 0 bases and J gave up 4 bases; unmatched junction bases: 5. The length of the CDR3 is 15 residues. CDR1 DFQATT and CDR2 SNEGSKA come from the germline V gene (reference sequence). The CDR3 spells CSARDIGTSGYEQYF. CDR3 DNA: TGCAGTGCTAGAGATATCGGGACTAGCGGATACGAGCAGTACTTC.

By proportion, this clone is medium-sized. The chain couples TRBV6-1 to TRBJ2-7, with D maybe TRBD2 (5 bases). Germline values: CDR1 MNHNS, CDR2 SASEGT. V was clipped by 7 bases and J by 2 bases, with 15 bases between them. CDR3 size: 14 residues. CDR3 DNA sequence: TGTGCCAGCACCGGCCAGAGGGTCCCCTACGAGCAGTACTTC. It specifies CASTGQRVPYEQYF.

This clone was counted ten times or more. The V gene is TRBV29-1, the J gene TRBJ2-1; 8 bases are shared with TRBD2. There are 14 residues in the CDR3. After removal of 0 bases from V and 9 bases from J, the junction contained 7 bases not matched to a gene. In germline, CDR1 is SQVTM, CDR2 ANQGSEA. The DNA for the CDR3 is TGCAGCGTTGAAGATAGGGGACTAGTCCGTGAGCAGTTCTTC. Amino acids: CSVEDRGLVREQFF.